The 2 T cell receptor beta chains listed next were all sequenced from one sample in a study of cytomegalovirus exposure and HLA in healthy donors. The primer mix had 60 Vbeta and 13 Jbeta primers. This table comes from immunoSEQ multiplex PCR, and its TCRdb copy is limited to in-frame clones, with some not included. The table has about 160,000 clones, approximately 76% seen once. The material sequenced was PBMCs. These receptors all come from a female donor in good health and CMV-seronegative.

The genes are TRBV4-1 and TRBJ2-2; maybe TRBD2 (5 bases). The germline V gene encodes CDR1 MGHRA and CDR2 YSYEKL. The CDR3 covers 17 residues. Trimming stripped 1 base from V and 4 bases from J, with 16 bases between. The CDR3 DNA follows: TGCGCCAGCAGCCAAGCCTCTAGTGGGGAGCTCACCGGGGAGCTGTTTTTT. Translated, it gives CASSQASSGELTGELFF.

This chain uses TRBV9 with TRBJ2-1; 10 nucleotides match TRBD2. V shed 4 bases and J 9 bases; nucleotides not matched to a gene: 10. The length of the CDR3 is 15 residues. The germline V gene encodes CDR1 SGDLS and CDR2 YYNGEE. CDR3 sequence: CASSPQAGGVIEQFF. DNA of the CDR3: TGTGCCAGCAGCCCGCAAGCGGGAGGGGTTATTGAGCAGTTCTTC.